Each of the 19 T cell receptor beta chains below was sequenced from the same sample in a study of tumor-infiltrating lymphocytes in oesophageal squamous cell carcinoma. MiXCR was run by TCRdb on the PCR reads, yielding one entry per CDR3 protein. The sample holds 19,000 or so distinct CDR3 sequences, about 46% seen once. Material: normal esophageal tissue next to the tumor. The receptors stem from a female donor with esophageal squamous cell carcinoma.

The V gene is TRBV28, the J gene TRBJ1-1; D remains unclear. Trimming stripped 7 bases from V and 2 bases from J, with 20 bases between. CDR1 and CDR2 (germline): MDHEN, SYDVKM. The CDR3 sequence is 16 residues long. The CDR3 here is CASNLLRGRTNTEAFF. The DNA for the CDR3 is TGTGCCAGCAACCTCCTCCGTGGCAGAACCAACACTGAAGCTTTCTTT. The full variable domain, completed using reference TRBV28 and TRBJ1-1, is DVKVTQSSRYLVKRTGEKVFLECVQDMDHENMFWYRQDPGLGLRLIYFSYDVKMKEKGDIPEGYSVSREKKERFSLILESASTNQTSMYLCASNLLRGRTNTEAFFGQGTRLTVV.

This clonotype has only a few counts. The chain is built from TRBV7-2 and TRBJ2-3; 7 bases agree with TRBD2. Per the germline V gene, CDR1 is SGHTA and CDR2 is FQGNSA. The V segment lost 11 bases and the J segment 3 bases; nucleotides outside the gene matches: 11. This CDR3 has 14 residues. CDR3 sequence (DNA): TGTGCCTCCGGGGGGAGACCCACAACAGATACGCAGTATTTT. Amino acids: CASGGRPTTDTQYF.

V is TRBV19 and J is TRBJ2-1; D gene ambiguous. V was trimmed by 4 bases and J by 4 bases, leaving 8 bases between them. Germline values: CDR1 LNHDA, CDR2 SQIVND (reference sequence). The CDR3 spans 13 residues. CDR3 region: CASSRLVYNEQFF. CDR3 DNA sequence: TGTGCCAGTAGTAGGCTAGTGTACAATGAGCAGTTCTTC.

This clonotype has at least ten counts. This rearrangement joins TRBV12-3 or TRBV12-4 to TRBJ1-1; D gene ambiguous. The CDR3 is 13 residues long. V dropped 5 bases and J dropped 6 bases, with 13 bases sitting between them. DNA of the CDR3: TGTGCCAGCAGTCCCCACGGGGTCCCTGAAGCTTTCTTT. This encodes CASSPHGVPEAFF.

There are a few counts of this clonotype. This may come from a read error, since a much larger clone is one base off. The chain recombines TRBV18 with TRBJ2-5; 11 bases are shared with TRBD2. The CDR3 extends over 15 amino acids. J was trimmed by 11 bases and V by 4 bases; bases with no gene match: 12. Looked up from germline, CDR1 is KGHSH and CDR2 is LQKENI. The CDR3 spells CASSLAGGLIGEQYF. Written as DNA, the CDR3 is TGTGCCAGCTCACTAGCGGGAGGGCTGATTGGTGAGCAGTACTTC.

The chain links TRBV6-6 to TRBJ2-2, with 8 nucleotides matching TRBD2. V shed 0 bases, J shed 4 bases, and the junction held 10 bases outside the gene matches. CDR1 is MNHNY, CDR2 SVGAGI, per germline (reference sequence). The CDR3 runs to 18 residues. The CDR3 DNA is TGTGCCAGCAGTTACTCCCCGGGGGGGCCGAAGAGCACCGGGGAGCTGTTTTTT. Translating gives CASSYSPGGPKSTGELFF.

At least ten counts were recorded for this clonotype. J is TRBJ2-2 and V is TRBV19, with 9 positions matching TRBD2. The J segment lost 3 bases and the V segment lost 7 bases, leaving 6 bases of the junction unmatched. The germline gives CDR1 LNHDA, CDR2 SQIVND (reference sequence). CDR3 length equals 15 residues. The CDR3 DNA sequence: TGTGCCAGTACCCTAGCGGGGCCCGACACCGGGGAGCTGTTTTTT. Its protein product is CASTLAGPDTGELFF. Supplemented by reference TRBV19 and TRBJ2-2, the full variable domain reads DGGITQSPKYLFRKEGQNVTLSCEQNLNHDAMYWYRQDPGQGLRLIYYSQIVNDFQKGDIAEGYSVSREKKESFPLTVTSAQKNPTAFYLCASTLAGPDTGELFFGEGSRLTVL.

This clonotype appeared a few times. This chain joins TRBV7-2 and TRBJ2-1; D possibly matches TRBD1 or TRBD2 (5 bases each). TRBJ2-5 matches the DNA end more closely, so the J call is doubtful. This CDR3 is 14 amino acids long. Germline V gene sequence: CDR1 SGHTA, CDR2 FQGNSA. The CDR3 loop is CASSPRDGRETQYF. DNA for the CDR3: TGTGCCAGCAGTCCTAGGGACGGAAGAGAGACCCAGTACTTC.

This clonotype was recorded many times. The V call is TRBV12-3 or TRBV12-4, the J call TRBJ1-1; the D gene is possibly TRBD1 (6 bases). The CDR3 totals 13 residues. V was pared by 7 bases and J by 5 bases, with 14 bases between. DNA for the CDR3: TGTGCCAGCACCCTACAGGGATCGACTGAAGCTTTCTTT. Translated, it gives CASTLQGSTEAFF.

The chain joins TRBV6-6 to TRBJ2-3; TRBD2 matches at 13 bases. The DNA end favors TRBJ2-7, so the J call may be wrong. CDR3 length: 16 residues. From germline, CDR1 is MNHNY and CDR2 SVGAGI (reference sequence). CDR3 amino acids: CASSYSGLAGEYEQYF. The CDR3 nucleotides are TGTGCCAGCAGTTACTCCGGACTAGCGGGGGAGTACGAGCAGTACTTC.

This clonotype was detected ten times or more. The chain couples TRBV14 to TRBJ2-3; 8 bases align to TRBD1. The junction had 11 bases not matched to a gene; V was cut back by 3 bases and J by 3 bases. CDR3 length equals 17 residues. The germline CDR1 and CDR2 sequences are SGHDN and FVKESK. The CDR3 DNA sequence: TGTGCCAGCAGCCACGGACAGGGTTGGTTTTGGACAGATACGCAGTATTTT. This codes for CASSHGQGWFWTDTQYF.

This clonotype was counted many times. The chain carries TRBV19 and TRBJ2-7; D unresolved. With 1 base removed from V and 0 bases from J, the gap between germline ends came to 7 bases. The CDR3 runs to 14 residues. Germline assignment: CDR1 LNHDA and CDR2 SQIVND (reference sequence). Here the CDR3 DNA reads TGTGCCAGTAGTATAGGTGGGAACTCCTACGAGCAGTACTTC. It translates to CASSIGGNSYEQYF.

A word on this clonotype: No conserved phenylalanine or tryptophan ends this CDR3, so it is likely a read error. Because the CDR3's place on the DNA is in doubt, the DNA is left out and the CDR3 is given as listed by TCRdb. The rearrangement uses TRBV27 and TRBJ2-7; the table's D call of TRBD1 was not tested on the DNA. Germline V gene lookup returns CDR1 MNHEY and CDR2 SMNVEV (reference sequence). The CDR3 has 16 residues if both end residues are counted. The CDR3 is CASSSHRGGYGYTFGS.

The chain is built from TRBV7-3 and TRBJ2-3; 9 nucleotides match TRBD2. This CDR3 is 15 amino acids long. Germline V lookup: CDR1 SGHTA, CDR2 FQGTGA. V lost 3 bases to trimming and J lost 3 bases; unmatched junction nucleotides: 4. The chain's CDR3 is CASSLGSGSTDTQYF. CDR3 DNA sequence: TGTGCCAGCAGCTTGGGTAGCGGGAGTACAGATACGCAGTATTTT.

As regards this clonotype: As the CDR3 is not closed by the conserved phenylalanine or tryptophan, this likely results from a read error. It is unclear where the CDR3 begins or ends on the DNA, so no DNA is shown, and the CDR3 is as TCRdb lists it. The chain carries TRBV6-1 and TRBJ2-7; the DNA was not used to check the table's D call, TRBD1. The length of the CDR3 is 15 amino acids, counting both ends. From germline, CDR1 is MNHNS and CDR2 SASEGT. CDR3 protein: CASTRGLSYGYTFGS.

This clonotype is labeled large (0.1 to 1%). This rearrangement joins TRBV7-9 to TRBJ2-1; no clear D. The CDR3 sequence is 13 residues long. Trimming removed 0 bases at V and 10 bases at J, with 10 bases between. Germline CDR1 SEHNR, CDR2 FQNEAQ (reference sequence). This chain's CDR3 is CASSLASLAEQFF. In DNA form, the CDR3 reads TGTGCCAGCAGCTTAGCGAGTTTGGCAGAGCAGTTCTTC.

The CDR3: CASSLGTANYGYTF. In nucleotides, the CDR3 is TGTGCCAGCAGCTTAGGAACAGCTAACTATGGCTACACCTTC. V gene TRBV7-2 combines with J gene TRBJ1-2, with unresolved D. The CDR3 contains 14 residues. Trimming shortened V by 1 base and J by 0 bases, and 6 bases separated the two germline ends. Germline CDR1 and CDR2: SGHTA and FQGNSA.

The table lists this clonotype with many counts. The CDR3 here is CASASQGASYNEQFF. For the CDR3, the DNA is TGTGCTAGCGCTTCCCAGGGGGCGTCCTACAATGAGCAGTTCTTC. V is TRBV12-5 and J is TRBJ2-1; 8 bases are a match to TRBD1. Trimming at V came to 9 bases and at J to 1 base, leaving 8 bases not matched to a gene. CDR1 and CDR2 from the germline V gene are LGHNT and FRNRAP. The CDR3 contains 15 residues.

This clonotype was seen ten or more times. The CDR3 DNA reads TGTGCCAGCAGCTTGGCCTGGGTAACACGCGATGAGCAGTTCTTC. Protein: CASSLAWVTRDEQFF. The chain couples TRBV5-6 to TRBJ2-1; D unresolved. CDR3 length: 15 amino acids. Germline assignment: CDR1 SGHDT and CDR2 YYEEEE. V was trimmed by 0 bases and J by 8 bases, leaving 15 bases between them. Supplemented by reference TRBV5-6 and TRBJ2-1, the full variable domain reads DAGVTQSPTHLIKTRGQQVTLRCSPKSGHDTVSWYQQALGQGPQFIFQYYEEEERQRGNFPDRFSGHQFPNYSSELNVNALLLGDSALYLCASSLAWVTRDEQFFGPGTRLTVL.